This T cell receptor (beta chain) emerged from a study of Ad26.COV2.S vaccination and SARS-CoV-2 variants. Treatment noted: over 15 received Ad26.COV2.S at low or high dose, single or two shots; about 5 received placebo; per-sample allocation not given. Sampling was done on day 63 after the first vaccine or placebo injection. Generated by immunoSEQ multiplex PCR, the TCRdb table keeps only in-frame clones and is missing some. Among 360,000 or so clones listed, 80% to 90% were seen once. V lost 0 bases and J 0 bases, leaving 13 bases between the germline ends. Germline lookup yields CDR1 SGDLS and CDR2 YYNGEE. CDR3 length equals 18 residues.

The sequence came from a person between 18 and 65 years old who received the Ad26.COV2.S COVID-19 vaccine or a placebo. The V call is TRBV9, the J call TRBJ2-6, with TRBD1 as a possible D gene (6 bases). The sequencing here drew on peripheral blood, taken in a trial of Ad26.COV2.S vaccine versus placebo. CDR3 in amino acids: CASSVAKQGISGANVLTF. The DNA of the CDR3 is TGTGCCAGCAGCGTAGCTAAGCAGGGGATCTCTGGGGCCAACGTCCTGACTTTC.